The TCR beta chain under discussion was sequenced for a study of T cells after yellow fever vaccination. In germline, CDR1 is LGHNA, CDR2 YSLEER. The CDR3 spans 14 residues. V dropped 0 bases and J dropped 8 bases, with 11 bases sitting between them. The TCR cDNA carried a universal primer site and UMIs from 5'RACE template switching. TCRdb used MiXCR to reprocess the 5' RACE reads, holding one entry per CDR3 protein. The repertoire holds some 300,000 distinct CDR3 sequences, with roughly 9% as singletons. This clonotype turned up a few times. V and J are TRBV4-3 and TRBJ2-1; tentative D call: TRBD2 (7 bases). Sequencing was performed on CD4+ T cells sorted from PBMCs, taken 5 days after the yellow fever booster vaccination. This clonotype was obtained from a man aged 18-30 years who received the YFV17D yellow fever vaccine. Written as DNA, the CDR3 is TGCGCCAGCAGCCAAGATCGGGGGGCTGATGAGCAGTTCTTC. Translation gives CASSQDRGADEQFF.